This T cell receptor beta chain emerged from a study of somatic mutations in cytotoxic T cells in rheumatoid arthritis. Study at large: Collection of patient blood (approximately 29 ml EDTA) took place right after diagnosis, before any treatment.

Study conclusions and caveats: Any difference in CD8+ T-cell clonality between patients who had rheumatoid arthritis and healthy controls who were age-matched was not statistically significant. Just what the expanded CD8+ clones targeted, in terms of antigens, remained unknown.

Sequencing used immunoSEQ multiplex PCR; TCRdb keeps in-frame clones, though not all of them. Of fewer than 11,000 clones listed, about 82% are singletons. In germline, CDR1 is SEHNR, CDR2 FQNEAQ (reference sequence). With 0 bases clipped from V and 5 bases from J, the junction kept 9 bases outside the gene matches. The CDR3 is 16 amino acids. Positive selection using magnetic beads isolated the CD4+ and CD8+ cells (purity was checked by flow cytometry). For this clone: Antigen unknown.

This receptor was obtained from an adult with rheumatoid arthritis. This chain uses TRBV7-9 with TRBJ1-1; TRBD1 matches 7 bases. The sample consisted of CD8+ T cells sorted from blood. The CDR3 DNA follows: TGTGCCAGCAGCTTAGCGGGCGACAGGGTGGTTACTGAAGCTTTCTTT. This encodes CASSLAGDRVVTEAFF. The complete variable domain, with remaining parts taken from reference TRBV7-9 and TRBJ1-1, reads DTGVSQNPRHKITKRGQNVTFRCDPISEHNRLYWYRQTLGQGPEFLTYFQNEAQLEKSRLLSDRFSAERPKGSFSTLEIQRTEQGDSAMYLCASSLAGDRVVTEAFFGQGTRLTVV.